This passage covers 18 T cell receptor beta chains from one sample sequenced in a study of cytomegalovirus exposure and HLA in healthy donors. 60 Vbeta and 13 Jbeta primers were used in PCR. Produced via immunoSEQ multiplex PCR; TCRdb's table is partial and in-frame only. The sample lists roughly 200,000 clones, 65% to 85% occurring once. The material sequenced was PBMCs. Receptor source: a man in his sixties in good health and CMV-seronegative.

This chain uses TRBV29-1 with TRBJ2-3, with TRBD1 matching over 7 bases. The CDR3 is made up of 15 amino acids. The germline V gene has CDR1 SQVTM and CDR2 ANQGSEA. V shed 4 bases, J shed 1 base, and the junction held 8 bases outside the gene matches. This CDR3 reads CSVVSDRIGTDTQYF. CDR3 nucleotide sequence: TGCAGCGTTGTGTCGGACAGGATTGGCACAGATACGCAGTATTTT.

The chain uses TRBV5-5 and TRBJ2-7; D is uncertain. The CDR3 has 13 residues. Germline lookup yields CDR1 SGHKS and CDR2 YYEKEE (reference sequence). V lost 1 base to trimming and J lost 2 bases, with 7 bases between them. DNA of the CDR3: TGTGCCAGCAGCTTGAATTCGGCCTACGAGCAGTACTTC. Translation: CASSLNSAYEQYF.

This clone appeared once. The chain couples TRBV28 to TRBJ2-7; a possible D gene is TRBD2 (5 bases). V was clipped by 2 bases and J by 2 bases, with 16 bases between them. The CDR3 loop spans 16 amino acids. The germline gives CDR1 MDHEN, CDR2 SYDVKM. DNA of the CDR3: TGTGCCAGCAGTTTAGGTCTGGGAGTGGGAACCTACGAGCAGTACTTC. This gives the protein CASSLGLGVGTYEQYF.

V usage is TRBV6-1 and J usage is TRBJ1-1; 8 bases line up with TRBD1. Germline CDR1 MNHNS, CDR2 SASEGT. The length of the CDR3 is 15 residues. The V segment lost 1 base and the J segment 2 bases; nucleotides outside the gene matches: 3. The CDR3 region is CASSEGTGGNTEAFF. The CDR3 DNA is TGTGCCAGCAGTGAAGGCACAGGGGGAAACACTGAAGCTTTCTTT.

The chain links TRBV27 to TRBJ2-5; possible D gene TRBD2, 5 bases. CDR3 length equals 15 residues. Trimming took off 2 bases at V and 5 bases at J, with 15 bases between the two ends. Germline loops: CDR1 MNHEY, CDR2 SMNVEV (reference sequence). The CDR3: CASSLTPLEVETQYF. CDR3 nucleotide sequence: TGTGCCAGCAGTTTAACACCCCTGGAGGTTGAGACCCAGTACTTC.

The V and J genes are TRBV29-1 and TRBJ1-2, with 9 nucleotides matching TRBD1. The trim removed 0 bases at V and 3 bases at J, leaving 5 bases unmatched. The CDR3 length is 15 residues. Germline lookup yields CDR1 SQVTM and CDR2 ANQGSEA. CDR3 DNA sequence: TGCAGCGTTGAAGATTTACGGACAGGGGACTATGGCTACACCTTC. It yields the protein CSVEDLRTGDYGYTF.

As to this clone: The junction and the germline gene differ at one end; a read error may be behind it. The rearrangement joins TRBV9 to TRBJ1-2; 8 bases map to TRBD1. CDR1 SGDLS and CDR2 YYNGEE come from the germline V gene. This CDR3 spans 15 amino acids. The CDR3 DNA is TGTGCCAGCAGCCCAAGACAGGGGCAGGGCTATGGCTACCCCTTC. Its translation: CASSPRQGQGYGYPF.

The J gene is TRBJ1-6, the V gene TRBV30; 7 nucleotides line up with TRBD1. Per germline, CDR1 GTSNPN and CDR2 SVGIG (reference sequence). This CDR3 has 14 amino acids. V shed 5 bases and J 3 bases; nucleotides not matched to a gene: 4. As DNA, the CDR3 is TGTGCCTGGGACCGGGACAGCTATAATTCACCCCTCCACTTT. It specifies CAWDRDSYNSPLHF.

V usage is TRBV19 and J usage is TRBJ1-6; maybe TRBD1 (5 bases). V was pared by 6 bases and J by 7 bases, with 16 bases between. The CDR3 length is 15 residues. CDR1 is LNHDA and CDR2 is SQIVND in the germline V gene (reference sequence). The CDR3 reads CASSLTRDRNSPLHF. CDR3 DNA: TGTGCCAGTAGCCTCACCAGGGATAGAAATTCACCCCTCCACTTT.

The CDR3 is CASSAGTEVYEQYF. CDR3 DNA: TGTGCCAGCAGCGCCGGGACAGAGGTTTACGAGCAGTACTTC. The J gene is TRBJ2-7, the V gene TRBV6-6; TRBD1 agrees at 7 bases. Germline CDR1 is MNHNY and CDR2 is SVGAGI (reference sequence). Germline trimming cut 6 bases from V and 4 bases from J; bases unmatched to any gene: 9. The CDR3 extends over 14 amino acids.

V is TRBV13 and J is TRBJ1-1; unclear D gene. CDR1 and CDR2 (germline): PRHDT, FYEKMQ (reference sequence). This CDR3 has 12 amino acids. The V end lost 2 bases, the J end lost 7 bases, and 8 bases lay between the germline ends. CDR3 amino acids: CASSLFGVEAFF. DNA for the CDR3: TGTGCCAGCAGCTTATTCGGGGTTGAAGCTTTCTTT.

With regard to this clone: One end of the junction fails to match germline, which may point to a read error. The chain couples TRBV19 to TRBJ2-5, with D possibly being TRBD1 (6 bases). The CDR3 sequence is 16 residues long. Germline lookup yields CDR1 LNHDA and CDR2 SQIVND (reference sequence). The CDR3 DNA reads as TGTGCCAGTAGTACCCGCAGGGGACGTGGGATGGAGATCCAGTACTTC. It is translated as CASSTRRGRGMEIQYF.

The chain carries TRBV9 and TRBJ1-3; D is unresolved. Trimming shortened V by 1 base and J by 0 bases, and 11 bases separated the two germline ends. This CDR3 has 16 amino acids. Germline lookup yields CDR1 SGDLS and CDR2 YYNGEE. The chain's CDR3 is CASSVWSGSSGNTIYF. As DNA, the CDR3 is TGTGCCAGCAGCGTATGGTCAGGTAGCTCTGGAAACACCATATATTTT. The entire variable domain, with the rest obtained from reference TRBV9 and TRBJ1-3, is as follows: DSGVTQTPKHLITATGQRVTLRCSPRSGDLSVYWYQQSLDQGLQFLIQYYNGEERAKGNILERFSAQQFPDLHSELNLSSLELGDSALYFCASSVWSGSSGNTIYFGEGSWLTVV.

The chain is built from TRBV10-3 and TRBJ1-1; possible D gene TRBD1, 6 bases. CDR1 is ENHRY, CDR2 SYGVKD, per germline. The germline V and J ends were trimmed by 4 bases and 1 base, with 10 bases remaining between them. The CDR3 is 14 residues long. The DNA for the CDR3 is TGTGCCATCAGTGCCGGGACAACGAACACTGAAGCTTTCTTT. Translation gives CAISAGTTNTEAFF.

The chain combines TRBV5-1 with TRBJ2-3; 11 bases line up with TRBD2. Germline V gives CDR1 SGHRS, CDR2 YFSETQ. V trimming: 5 bases; J trimming: 4 bases; junction bases outside the gene matches: 3. The CDR3 length is 14 residues. The CDR3 loop is CASRGTSGPDTQYF. The CDR3 bases are TGCGCCAGCAGAGGGACTAGCGGACCAGATACGCAGTATTTT.

This clone has only one observation. The CDR3 bases are TGTGCCAGCAGCTTGTTAGCGGGGCTGAACACTGAAGCTTTCTTT. Translated, it gives CASSLLAGLNTEAFF. The V and J genes are TRBV5-6 and TRBJ1-1; weak D call: TRBD1 (5 bases). Trimming shortened V by 1 base and J by 0 bases, and 10 bases separated the two germline ends. The CDR3 is made up of 15 amino acids. From germline, CDR1 is SGHDT and CDR2 YYEEEE.

This clone was detected only a few times. The chain joins TRBV5-4 to TRBJ2-3, with 9 bases identical to TRBD2. The length of the CDR3 is 16 residues. Germline-derived CDR1 and CDR2 are SGHNT and YYREEE (reference sequence). V dropped 1 base and J dropped 0; count of bases not matched to a gene: 3. CDR3 loop: CASSLWLAGSTDTQYF. In DNA form, the CDR3 reads TGTGCCAGCAGCTTGTGGCTAGCGGGGAGCACAGATACGCAGTATTTT.

This clone has more than one count but fewer than ten. The sample contains more than one DNA sequence encoding this CDR3. The rearrangement joins TRBV6-5 to TRBJ1-1; TRBD1 aligns across 9 bases. V dropped 6 bases and J dropped 1; count of bases not matched to a gene: 3. Germline V gene sequence: CDR1 MNHEY, CDR2 SVGAGI. CDR3 size: 14 residues. CDR3 nucleotides: TGTGCCAGCAGACGGGACAGGGAGAACACTGAAGCTTTCTTT. Encoded protein: CASRRDRENTEAFF.